The rows below give T cell receptor beta chains drawn from one sample of a study of cytomegalovirus exposure and HLA in healthy donors. Libraries were prepared by immunoSEQ multiplex PCR; TCRdb keeps only in-frame clonotypes and omits some of them. The data contain 150,000 to 250,000 clones, more than 65% of them singletons. Material: PBMCs. All receptors derive from a girl between 5 and 17 years old in good health and CMV-seropositive. Each CDR3 is given with its conserved first and last residue. Fields, in order: J gene, clone size, V gene, D gene, CDR3 length, CDR3 DNA, CDR3 protein. The D gene is left open where the match is weak. Expanded clones get a size class; other rows say once, few or many, or leave the size out.

TRBJ2-7,-,TRBV4-3,TRBD1,15,TGCGCCAGCAGCCAAAAGCGGGACAGGGCCTACGAGCAGTACTTC,CASSQKRDRAYEQYF
TRBJ1-1,-,TRBV4-3,TRBD1,15,TGCGCCAGCAGCCCCTCCAGGACAGGGGCCACTGAAGCTTTCTTT,CASSPSRTGATEAFF
TRBJ2-3,few,TRBV6-6,-,13,TGTGCCAGCAGTCCTCGGGGCACAGATACGCAGTATTTT,CASSPRGTDTQYF
TRBJ2-2,-,TRBV27,-,16,TGTGCCAGCACCCCGGGTGGGGGCCCGAACACCGGGGAGCTGTTTTTT,CASTPGGGPNTGELFF
TRBJ1-1,-,TRBV5-6,TRBD1,14,TGTGCCAGCAGGACAGGGGGTACGAACACTGAAGCTTTCTTT,CASRTGGTNTEAFF
TRBJ2-7,-,TRBV29-1,-,13,TGCAGCGTTGGAGCTAGTAAATCCTACGAGCAGTACTTC,CSVGASKSYEQYF
TRBJ2-1,-,TRBV10-1,TRBD2,17,TGCGCCAGCAGTGAACGGGCCTCCGGGGGGGCCTACAATGAGCAGTTCTTC,CASSERASGGAYNEQFF
TRBJ2-5,once,TRBV7-2,TRBD2,15,TGTGCCTCGAAGCCGTCGGGGGGAAGGGAAGAGACCCAGTACTTC,CASKPSGGREETQYF
TRBJ2-5,few,TRBV2,-,13,TGTGCCAGTGGGTACAAGGACAAAGAGACCCAGTACTTC,CASGYKDKETQYF
TRBJ2-2,-,TRBV16,-,16,TGTGCCAGCAGCCAATATCGCTCGGGTTACACCGGGGAGCTGTTTTTT,CASSQYRSGYTGELFF
TRBJ1-3,once,TRBV7-9,-,15,TGTGCCAGCAGCTTATACGTCTATCCTGGAAACACCATATATTTT,CASSLYVYPGNTIYF
TRBJ2-3,-,TRBV7-9,TRBD2,15,TGTGCCAGCAGCCAGCTAGCGGGGGGTGGAGATACGCAGTATTTT,CASSQLAGGGDTQYF
TRBJ1-5,once,TRBV6-5,-,14,TGTGCCAGCAGTTACTCGACAGGCTCTCAGCCCCAGCATTTT,CASSYSTGSQPQHF
TRBJ2-3,few,TRBV10-3,-,14,TGTGCCATCAGTGAGTCGACAGGCACAGATACGCAGTATTTT,CAISESTGTDTQYF
TRBJ2-7,-,TRBV6-1,TRBD1,15,TGTGCCAGCAGCGCGTTATGGACAGGGGGCTACGAGCAGTACTTC,CASSALWTGGYEQYF
TRBJ1-4,few,TRBV11-2,-,14,TGTGCCAGCAGCTTATTGCAGCCAGGGGAAAAACTGTTTTTT,CASSLLQPGEKLFF
TRBJ2-1,-,TRBV19,TRBD2,16,TGTGCCAGTAGTGCGACTAGCGGGGGGGGGTACAATGAGCAGTTCTTC,CASSATSGGGYNEQFF
TRBJ1-1,-,TRBV4-2,TRBD1,15,TGTGCCAGCAGACCTAACCAGGGGGATATCGCTGAAGCTTTCTTT,CASRPNQGDIAEAFF
TRBJ1-4,few,TRBV25-1,-,12,TGTGCCAGCAGTGACGGGACAGAAAAACTGTTTTTT,CASSDGTEKLFF
TRBJ1-4,-,TRBV6-5,-,14,TGTGCCAGCAGTTACTCGCAACTGAATGAAAAACTGTTTTTT,CASSYSQLNEKLFF
TRBJ1-2,-,TRBV11-3,-,12,TGTGCCAGCAGCTCCGATGCGAATGGCTACACCTTC,CASSSDANGYTF
TRBJ2-7,-,TRBV27,-,14,TGTGCCAGCAGTTTAAGGCTTGGGGGGAGCGAGCAGTACTTC,CASSLRLGGSEQYF
TRBJ1-1,-,TRBV4-1,-,15,TGCGCCAGCAGCCAAGAACGGGGTTCTTGGACTGAAGCTTTCTTT,CASSQERGSWTEAFF
TRBJ1-2,-,TRBV6-4,TRBD1,14,TGTGCCAGCAGCCGGACAGGCTCAAACTATGGCTACACCTTC,CASSRTGSNYGYTF
TRBJ1-4,-,TRBV15,-,13,TGTGCCACCAGACCTACAGGGCGGGAAAAACTGTTTTTT,CATRPTGREKLFF
TRBJ1-6,-,TRBV5-6,-,17,TGTGCCAGCAGCTACAGGTTATTACGCTCCTATAATTCACCCCTCCACTTT,CASSYRLLRSYNSPLHF
TRBJ1-2,once,TRBV14,-,13,TGTGCCAGCAGCCAAGGACAGGCGTATGGCTACACCTTC,CASSQGQAYGYTF
TRBJ2-7,-,TRBV4-2,-,15,TGTGCCAGCAGCCAAGAAATAGGACAGATCTACGAGCAGTACTTC,CASSQEIGQIYEQYF
TRBJ2-1,-,TRBV5-1,-,16,TGCGCCAGCACTCACTTGGGGCTAGAGGTCTACAATGAGCAGTTCTTC,CASTHLGLEVYNEQFF
TRBJ2-1,-,TRBV7-8,TRBD1,14,TGTGCCAGCAGCTTCTCAGGGGGCCAAAATGAGCAGTTCTTC,CASSFSGGQNEQFF
TRBJ1-3,-,TRBV4-3,-,16,TGCGCCAGCAGCCGTTCAGGCCTCGACTCTGGAAACACCATATATTTT,CASSRSGLDSGNTIYF
TRBJ2-2,few,TRBV27,-,16,TGTGCCAGCACCAAGGACCCGGGGAGGATCACCGGGGAGCTGTTTTTT,CASTKDPGRITGELFF
TRBJ2-7,-,TRBV11-3,TRBD2,16,TGTGCCAGCAGCTCAACCTCCCTAGCGGGGAGCTACGAGCAGTGCTTC,CASSSTSLAGSYEQCF
TRBJ1-5,-,TRBV10-3,-,14,TGTGCCATCAGTGAGAAGCGGGACAATCAGCCCCAGCATTTT,CAISEKRDNQPQHF
TRBJ2-2,-,TRBV11-2,TRBD1,17,TGTGCCAGCAGTGAAAGTTCCGGGACAGGGCGATCCGGGGAGCTGTTTTTT,CASSESSGTGRSGELFF
TRBJ1-1,-,TRBV7-2,-,11,TGTGCCAGCAGCTTATCCCCGGGGGCTTTCTTT,CASSLSPGAFF
TRBJ2-3,few,TRBV2,TRBD2,15,TGTGCCAGCAAGAAAGGCGGGGGGGCCGCAGATACGCAGTATTTT,CASKKGGGAADTQYF
TRBJ2-7,-,TRBV5-1,TRBD1,13,TGCGCCAGCAGCCAGGACAGGAACTACGAGCAGTACTTC,CASSQDRNYEQYF
TRBJ1-2,once,TRBV19,TRBD1,15,TGTGCCAGTAGTCTTTGGACAGGGCTGGGAGGTGGCTACACCTTC,CASSLWTGLGGGYTF
TRBJ1-5,-,TRBV30,-,15,TGTGCCTGGAGTGTACTGGGTAAGGGGATTCAGCCCCAGCATTTT,CAWSVLGKGIQPQHF
TRBJ1-1,few,TRBV9,TRBD1,16,TGTGCCAGCAGCGTAGGGACAGGGGGCTTGAACACTGAAGCTTTCTTT,CASSVGTGGLNTEAFF
TRBJ2-5,-,TRBV7-8,TRBD2,16,TGTGCCAGCAGGGGCCCGCAGCGGGGATACCAAGAGACCCAGTACTTC,CASRGPQRGYQETQYF
TRBJ2-3,-,TRBV6-1,TRBD2,14,TGTGCCAGCGGACTAGCGGGGGGAGCAGATACGCAGTATTTT,CASGLAGGADTQYF
TRBJ1-6,-,TRBV27,-,12,TGTGCCACCCGGTTGCTTTATTCACCCCTCCACTTT,CATRLLYSPLHF
TRBJ2-7,-,TRBV5-1,TRBD1,15,TGCGCCAGCAGCTTGGCCCCGGGACAGTCCTACGAGCAGTACTTC,CASSLAPGQSYEQYF
TRBJ2-5,-,TRBV9,-,16,TGTGCCAGCAGCGTAGTGGCAGGGCCCTTTCAAGAGACCCAGTACTTC,CASSVVAGPFQETQYF
TRBJ2-7,-,TRBV4-3,TRBD1,14,TGCGCCAGCAGCTTGAGGACAGGGGCCTACGAGCAGTACTTC,CASSLRTGAYEQYF
TRBJ1-5,-,TRBV4-1,TRBD1,16,TGCGCCAGCAGCCAGGGGGGACAGGGTCTGGGTCAGCCCCAGCATTTT,CASSQGGQGLGQPQHF
TRBJ1-1,-,TRBV10-3,-,14,TGTGCCATCAGTACCCGGGGAGAGAACACTGAAGCTTTCTTT,CAISTRGENTEAFF
TRBJ1-3,-,TRBV2,-,16,TGTGCCAGCAGGAGGGAGTTACTTAATTCAGGAAACACCATATATTTT,CASRRELLNSGNTIYF
TRBJ2-5,-,TRBV7-2,-,15,TGTGCCAGCAGCATCAACGCGAACTACCAAGAGACCCAGTACTTC,CASSINANYQETQYF
TRBJ1-1,few,TRBV25-1,-,14,TGTGCCAGCAGTCCCTGGACCAAGGGGACTGAAGCTTTCTTT,CASSPWTKGTEAFF
TRBJ1-2,-,TRBV6-5,-,14,TGTGCCAGCAGTTACGGGGGCTTACTCTATGGCTACACCTTC,CASSYGGLLYGYTF
TRBJ1-2,-,TRBV19,TRBD1,12,TGTGCCAGTAGGGGACAGGCCGAGGACTACACCTTC,CASRGQAEDYTF